A single sample is the source of the 25 T cell receptor beta chains below, sequenced in a study of shared clonotypes between healthy human individuals. Sequencing used immunoSEQ multiplex PCR; TCRdb keeps in-frame clones, though not all of them. The sample carries about 340,000 clones, less than 75% recorded once. The sequenced material came from memory CD4+ T cells sorted from blood. Subset given: CD45RA-negative fraction. All receptors come from a man aged 25-45 years in good health.

This chain uses TRBV19 with TRBJ1-5; TRBD1 might be the D (5 bases). The CDR3 runs to 15 residues. In germline, CDR1 is LNHDA, CDR2 SQIVND (reference sequence). Trimming removed 2 bases from V and 4 bases from J, with 12 bases in between. The CDR3 region is CASSIPRGGNQPQHF. The CDR3 DNA follows: TGTGCCAGTAGTATACCCCGGGGGGGGAATCAGCCCCAGCATTTT. Variable domain in full (rest from reference TRBV19 and TRBJ1-5): DGGITQSPKYLFRKEGQNVTLSCEQNLNHDAMYWYRQDPGQGLRLIYYSQIVNDFQKGDIAEGYSVSREKKESFPLTVTSAQKNPTAFYLCASSIPRGGNQPQHFGDGTRLSIL.

Comments on this clone: Other DNA sequences in the sample encode the same CDR3. The chain has TRBV5-1 and TRBJ2-7; TRBD2 aligns across 11 bases. V lost 0 bases and J lost 4; bases outside the gene matches: 0. CDR1 and CDR2 from the germline V gene are SGHRS and YFSETQ. CDR3 length: 14 amino acids. As DNA, the CDR3 is TGCGCCAGCAGCTTGGGGACTAGCGGGTACGAGCAGTACTTC. This gives the protein CASSLGTSGYEQYF.

The chain recombines TRBV9 with TRBJ2-7; tentative D call: TRBD1 (6 bases). V was pared by 0 bases and J by 3 bases, with 13 bases between. The germline V gene has CDR1 SGDLS and CDR2 YYNGEE. The CDR3 consists of 15 residues. The CDR3 spells CASSVAGASIYEQYF. For the CDR3, the DNA is TGTGCCAGCAGCGTAGCAGGGGCATCCATCTACGAGCAGTACTTC.

This sequence joins TRBV27 and TRBJ1-1, with D unclear. The CDR3 length is 13 residues. V was shortened by 2 bases and J by 7 bases, with 11 bases between the two germline ends. CDR1 is MNHEY, CDR2 SMNVEV, per germline (reference sequence). The CDR3 DNA sequence: TGTGCCAGCAGTTTAAGAAGGGCGAATGAAGCTTTCTTT. Its protein product is CASSLRRANEAFF.

The chain uses TRBV6-4 and TRBJ1-2, with a tentative D call TRBD1 (5 bases). The V end was cut by 3 bases, the J end by 3 bases, with 17 bases between. Looked up from germline, CDR1 is MRHNA and CDR2 is SNTAGT. This CDR3 contains 16 residues. The DNA of the CDR3 is TGTGCCAGCAGTGAAGGGGTCGGGCCTCTACACTATGGCTACACCTTC. This codes for CASSEGVGPLHYGYTF.

The V gene is TRBV6-1, the J gene TRBJ2-1, with 7 bases identical to TRBD2. J was trimmed by 6 bases and V by 10 bases; bases with no gene match: 15. The germline V gene has CDR1 MNHNS and CDR2 SASEGT. The CDR3 spans 15 residues. CDR3: CATQRGKLSINEQFF. The CDR3 coding sequence is TGTGCCACCCAGCGGGGTAAACTCTCCATCAATGAGCAGTTCTTC.

Here the CDR3 reads CASILSGGTYNEQFF. The CDR3 DNA is TGTGCCAGCATCCTATCAGGGGGCACTTACAATGAGCAGTTCTTC. The rearrangement uses TRBV5-6 and TRBJ2-1, with 8 bases lining up with TRBD1. J lost 4 bases, V lost 6 bases, and 9 bases had no gene match. The CDR3 loop spans 15 amino acids. Germline V gives CDR1 SGHDT, CDR2 YYEEEE.

The chain employs TRBV2 and TRBJ2-3; TRBD2 matches at 8 bases. The CDR3 is made up of 13 amino acids. V shed 8 bases, J shed 8 bases, and the junction held 9 bases outside the gene matches. CDR1 and CDR2 from the germline V gene are SNHLY and FYNNEI. The CDR3 here is CASRERETGTQYF. The CDR3, as DNA: TGTGCCAGCCGAGAGCGGGAGACGGGTACGCAGTATTTT.

The chain uses TRBV10-1 and TRBJ2-1; D is perhaps TRBD1 (5 bases). The CDR3 covers 16 residues. Trimming took off 1 base at V and 4 bases at J, with 14 bases between the two ends. Per the germline V gene, CDR1 is WNHNN and CDR2 is SYGVQD (reference sequence). CDR3 protein: CASSEFRQGPYNEQFF. The DNA for the CDR3 is TGCGCCAGCAGTGAGTTTCGGCAGGGCCCATACAATGAGCAGTTCTTC.

V is TRBV18 and J is TRBJ2-7, with 9 bases fitting TRBD1. Germline assignment: CDR1 KGHSH and CDR2 LQKENI. This CDR3 contains 16 residues. With V trimmed by 0 bases and J by 5 bases, 8 bases remained unmatched. The CDR3 DNA reads as TGTGCCAGCTCACCACCAAGACAGGGGGTAGTCAACGAGCAGTACTTC. It codes for CASSPPRQGVVNEQYF.

A remark on this clone: Other DNA variants within this sample encode the same CDR3. CDR3 nucleotides: TGCGCCAGCAGCTCCGGGACTAGCGGGAAGAGCTCCTACAATGAGCAGTTCTTC. Translation gives CASSSGTSGKSSYNEQFF. V usage is TRBV5-1 and J usage is TRBJ2-1; TRBD2 aligns across 13 bases. CDR1 and CDR2 (germline): SGHRS, YFSETQ. This CDR3 contains 18 residues. V lost 3 bases, J lost 0 bases, and 6 bases stayed unmatched.

The CDR3 protein is CASSVVDSGQVGLNEQFF. In DNA form, the CDR3 reads TGTGCCAGCAGCGTAGTAGATTCGGGGCAGGTGGGCCTGAATGAGCAGTTCTTC. The chain recombines TRBV9 with TRBJ2-1; D tentatively fits TRBD1 or TRBD2 (5 bases each). CDR1 and CDR2 from the germline V gene are SGDLS and YYNGEE. This CDR3 has 18 residues. V shed 0 bases and J shed 7 bases, with 23 bases lying between them.

The DNA of the CDR3 is TGTGCCAGCAGTTATCCGGGACTAGCGGGGCGGGGTGAGCAGTTCTTC. Translation gives CASSYPGLAGRGEQFF. This chain uses TRBV5-6 with TRBJ2-1; 13 nucleotides line up with TRBD2. The J segment lost 9 bases and the V segment lost 5 bases, leaving 11 bases of the junction unmatched. The CDR3 loop spans 16 amino acids. Germline V gene data show CDR1 as SGHDT and CDR2 as YYEEEE. Combining the CDR3 with reference TRBV5-6 and TRBJ2-1 gives the whole variable domain DAGVTQSPTHLIKTRGQQVTLRCSPKSGHDTVSWYQQALGQGPQFIFQYYEEEERQRGNFPDRFSGHQFPNYSSELNVNALLLGDSALYLCASSYPGLAGRGEQFFGPGTRLTVL.

The genes are TRBV18 and TRBJ2-5, with no clear D. There are 14 residues in the CDR3. Germline CDR1 KGHSH, CDR2 LQKENI. V shed 0 bases and J shed 4 bases, with 9 bases lying between them. The DNA of the CDR3 is TGTGCCAGCTCACCACCCGATGGGTTAGAGACCCAGTACTTC. Amino acids: CASSPPDGLETQYF.

The chain couples TRBV28 to TRBJ1-2; the match to TRBD1 covers 9 bases. The CDR3 runs to 13 residues. The V gene's germline CDR1 is MDHEN and CDR2 SYDVKM. J lost 7 bases, V lost 6 bases, and 6 bases had no gene match. CDR3 bases: TGTGCCAGCAGGCGGACAGGGGCAGGTGGCTACACCTTC. It codes for CASRRTGAGGYTF.

This clone was observed many times. The V call is TRBV5-1, the J call TRBJ2-1; D is uncertain. Germline-derived CDR1 and CDR2 are SGHRS and YFSETQ. CDR3 length: 13 residues. Trimming left V 4 bases short and J 6 bases short, with 11 bases between. CDR3 residues: CASSPVSRNEQFF. The CDR3 DNA reads as TGCGCCAGCAGCCCGGTCAGTCGCAATGAGCAGTTCTTC.

The rearrangement uses TRBV7-8 and TRBJ1-2; D uncertain. This CDR3 spans 16 amino acids. Germline V gene data show CDR1 as SGHVS and CDR2 as FQNEAQ. The ends were cut back, 1 base at V and 4 bases at J, with 16 bases in the middle. The CDR3 sequence is CASSLEARATFYGYTF. The CDR3 DNA is TGTGCCAGCAGCTTAGAGGCCCGAGCAACCTTCTATGGCTACACCTTC.

This clone turned up a few times. The chain uses TRBV19 and TRBJ1-1; D is unresolved. The CDR3 is made up of 11 amino acids. V was pared by 7 bases and J by 1 base, with 4 bases between. Germline V CDR1 and CDR2: LNHDA, SQIVND (reference sequence). The CDR3 here is CASTRNTEAFF. In nucleotides, the CDR3 is TGTGCCAGTACGCGGAACACTGAAGCTTTCTTT.

The chain recombines TRBV6-1 with TRBJ1-5; D is unclear. The CDR3 has 12 amino acids. Germline V gene lookup returns CDR1 MNHNS and CDR2 SASEGT. Trimming left V 7 bases short and J 5 bases short, with 9 bases between. For the CDR3, the DNA is TGTGCCAGCAACTCCCCGGATCAGCCCCAGCATTTT. It specifies CASNSPDQPQHF.

This clone was detected once. The J gene is TRBJ2-1, the V gene TRBV14; TRBD2 might be the D (6 bases). Trimming removed 4 bases from V and 3 bases from J, with 7 bases in between. The germline V gene encodes CDR1 SGHDN and CDR2 FVKESK. The CDR3 contains 13 residues. CDR3 protein: CASSPSDYNEQFF. In nucleotides, the CDR3 is TGTGCCAGCAGCCCTAGCGACTACAATGAGCAGTTCTTC.

V and J are TRBV19 and TRBJ2-2; 8 positions match TRBD1. This CDR3 has 14 residues. Germline values: CDR1 LNHDA, CDR2 SQIVND (reference sequence). The ends lost 3 bases at V and 6 bases at J; junction bases unmatched: 3. CDR3 region: CASSIGRGPGELFF. DNA of the CDR3: TGTGCCAGTAGTATCGGCAGGGGGCCCGGGGAGCTGTTTTTT.

The chain combines TRBV5-6 with TRBJ2-5; unclear D gene. The CDR3 spans 16 residues. Germline lookup yields CDR1 SGHDT and CDR2 YYEEEE. Trimming stripped 0 bases from V and 2 bases from J, with 14 bases between. This CDR3 is CASSLEGYGTQETQYF. DNA for the CDR3: TGTGCCAGCAGCTTGGAGGGATACGGAACACAAGAGACCCAGTACTTC.

This clone showed up many times. The rearrangement links TRBV7-9 to TRBJ2-5, with TRBD2 matching over 8 bases. The V gene end was trimmed by 1 base and the J gene end by 5 bases; junction bases not matched to a gene: 6. Germline-derived CDR1 and CDR2 are SEHNR and FQNEAQ (reference sequence). This CDR3 spans 15 amino acids. The CDR3 sequence: CASSLEAGGMETQYF. The DNA for the CDR3 is TGTGCCAGCAGCTTAGAGGCGGGAGGCATGGAGACCCAGTACTTC.

This clone occurred a few times. V and J are TRBV2 and TRBJ1-1, with D unresolved. This CDR3 has 13 amino acids. The germline V gene has CDR1 SNHLY and CDR2 FYNNEI. V was pared by 0 bases and J by 5 bases, with 7 bases between. CDR3 coding DNA: TGTGCCAGCAGTGAAGCGGGAGTAACTGAAGCTTTCTTT. This gives the protein CASSEAGVTEAFF.

This clone has a count of ten or more. The chain employs TRBV14 and TRBJ2-1; TRBD1 agrees at 7 bases. The CDR3 is made up of 14 amino acids. CDR1 and CDR2 (germline): SGHDN, FVKESK. V dropped 7 bases and J dropped 4; count of bases not matched to a gene: 7. The CDR3 region is CASNRGGSYNEQFF. CDR3 coding DNA: TGTGCCAGCAACCGAGGGGGCTCTTACAATGAGCAGTTCTTC.